The rows below give T cell receptor beta chains drawn from one sample of a study of CDR3 diversity in severe acne. TCRdb re-called the PCR reads through MiXCR, storing one row per CDR3 protein. The profile shows roughly 79,000 distinct CDR3 sequences, around 54% of them singletons. Material for sequencing was blood. The receptors shown here come from a male donor with severe acne vulgaris. CDR3s include the opening cysteine and the closing phenylalanine or tryptophan. A D gene is named only where the DNA matches it firmly. Expanded clones are given a class, and other clones once, few, many or no size at all.

j_call d_call v_call clone_size cdr3_nt cdr3_aa
TRBJ2-3 TRBD2 TRBV6-4 many TGTGCCAGCAGTGAAGCGGGGGGAGGCGCAGATACGCAGTATTTT CASSEAGGGADTQYF
TRBJ2-2 - TRBV6-6 - TGTGCCAGCAGTTACTTGCAGGCGAACACCGGGGAGCTGTTTTTT CASSYLQANTGELFF
TRBJ2-3 - TRBV7-2 few TGTGCCAGCAGCTTGGGTGGGGGCACGCAGTATTTT CASSLGGGTQYF
TRBJ2-7 - TRBV25-1 - TGTGCCAGCAGTGACCAGGAACGCGAGCAGTACTTC CASSDQEREQYF
TRBJ2-3 - TRBV24-1 - TGTGCCACCAGTGATGCGAGGGACGGCGCCCAATACCAGTATTTT CATSDARDGAQYQYF
TRBJ2-7 - TRBV12-2 many TGTGCAAGCCGCCCCCTCGGTCATGCGGGCAGCTACGAGCAGTACTTC CASRPLGHAGSYEQYF
TRBJ1-2 TRBD1 TRBV6-1 - TGTGCCAGCAAACCCTCTGGACAGGGCCCTAATGGCTACACCTTC CASKPSGQGPNGYTF
TRBJ2-1 TRBD2 TRBV20-1 - TGCAGTTCCGGGACTAGCGGGTACAATGAGCAGTTCTTC CSSGTSGYNEQFF
TRBJ2-7 TRBD2 TRBV20-1 - TGCAGTGCCTACGGGGGCGGGAGGATGAACGAGCAGTACTTC CSAYGGGRMNEQYF
TRBJ2-7 - TRBV10-3 medium-sized TGTGCCATCGAGGGGGGCAGGGACCACGAGCAGTACTTC CAIEGGRDHEQYF
TRBJ2-7 - TRBV5-6 many TGTGCCAGCAGCGCCTTACTCGGGGAGCAGTACTTC CASSALLGEQYF
TRBJ2-3 TRBD2 TRBV7-3 - TGTGCCAGCAGCCAACCCTTCGGCCGGGCGGGAGGGGCCACAGATACGCAGTATTTT CASSQPFGRAGGATDTQYF
TRBJ1-6 TRBD1 TRBV19 - TGTGCCAGCGGATTCAACAGGGGGCCGAATTCACCCCTCCACTTT CASGFNRGPNSPLHF
TRBJ2-6 - TRBV12-3/TRBV12-4 - TGTGCCAGCAGCGAGGGGTCTGGCGGGGCCAACGTCCTGACTTTC CASSEGSGGANVLTF
TRBJ2-1 - TRBV25-1 - TGTGCCAGCAGTGTACACTCCTTATCTAGCTCCTACAATGAGCAGTTCTTC CASSVHSLSSSYNEQFF
TRBJ2-3 TRBD2 TRBV20-1 - TGCAGTGCGGGATTAGCGGGAGGGAGCACAGATACGCAGTATTTT CSAGLAGGSTDTQYF
TRBJ1-1 TRBD1 TRBV29-1 many TGCAGCGTTGAAGATAGATTCAGGGGGCGAGCTTTCTTT CSVEDRFRGRAFF
TRBJ2-1 - TRBV20-1 many TGCAGTGCTAAAACGTATTACAATGAGCAGTTCTTC CSAKTYYNEQFF
TRBJ2-7 TRBD2 TRBV7-9 - TGTGCCAGCAGCGACCTAGCGGGAGGGCTTCTGGAGCAGTACTTC CASSDLAGGLLEQYF
TRBJ2-5 - TRBV29-1 - TGCAGCGTTGATGGGTGGGGCGAGGAGACCCAGTACTTC CSVDGWGEETQYF
TRBJ1-2 - TRBV15 - TGTGCCACCAGCAGCCCCGTTCAGACCCATACGAGGGACTATGGCTACACCTTC CATSSPVQTHTRDYGYTF
TRBJ2-1 TRBD2 TRBV24-1 - TGTGCCACCAGTGATCCTAGCGGGAGAGGGGTAAATGAGCAGTTCTTC CATSDPSGRGVNEQFF
TRBJ2-5 - TRBV20-1 many TGCAGTGCTACCCGAGGGAGTGTTTGGGGTAATCAAGAGACCCAGTACTTC CSATRGSVWGNQETQYF
TRBJ2-2 TRBD2 TRBV24-1 - TGTGCCACCGCCCCCCGGGAGGTACCCGGGGAGCTGTTTTTT CATAPREVPGELFF
TRBJ2-2 - TRBV7-6 - TGTGCCAGCAGCTTAGCAGTCACTATTTCGAACACCGGGGAGCTGTTTTTT CASSLAVTISNTGELFF
TRBJ2-7 TRBD1 TRBV25-1 - TGTGCCAGCAGTGAGAGACAGGGACGGGACGAGCAGTACTTC CASSERQGRDEQYF
TRBJ1-2 - TRBV7-9 - TGTGCCAGCAGCTTGTTAGATGGCGGGAGTGACTATGGCTACACCTTC CASSLLDGGSDYGYTF
TRBJ2-7 TRBD1 TRBV7-6 - TGTGCCAGCAGCTTGTACAGGGGATCGGCCTACGAGCAGTACTTC CASSLYRGSAYEQYF
TRBJ1-4 - TRBV25-1 - TGTGCCAGCAGTTTCCGTGTTGCAACTAATGAAAAACTGTTTTTT CASSFRVATNEKLFF
TRBJ2-5 TRBD2 TRBV19 - TGTGCCAGTAGTACGGGACTAGCTTGGGAGACCCAGTACTTC CASSTGLAWETQYF
TRBJ2-7 - TRBV11-3 few TGTGCCAGCAGCTTGACCGGGAAGACCTACGAGCAGTACTTC CASSLTGKTYEQYF
TRBJ2-5 TRBD2 TRBV11-1 - TGCAGCGTTGGAGGGACTAGCGGGAGACGGGCCGAGACCCAGTACTTC CSVGGTSGRRAETQYF
TRBJ2-5 - TRBV5-5 few TGTGCCAGCACCGTGGCGAATCAAGAGACCCAGTACTTC CASTVANQETQYF
TRBJ2-5 TRBD1 TRBV18 - TGTGCCAGCTCGCCCAGGACAGGGGGCGTCCAGGAGACCCAGTACTTC CASSPRTGGVQETQYF
TRBJ2-6 - TRBV19 - TGTGCCAGTAGTCCGAGTGGGAGCTCTGGGGCCAACGTCCTGACTTTC CASSPSGSSGANVLTF
TRBJ1-1 - TRBV2 few TGTGCCCGGAGAGAGACCACTGAAGCTTTCTTT CARRETTEAFF
TRBJ2-7 - TRBV10-3 once TGTGCCATCAGTGGGGACCGGGAATACGAGCAGTACTTC CAISGDREYEQYF
TRBJ2-5 - TRBV18 - TGTGCCAGCTCACCAAGAGAAGAGACCCAGTACTTC CASSPREETQYF
TRBJ1-4 - TRBV11-2 few TGTGCCAGCAGGGGTAGGACTAATGAAAAACTGTTTTTT CASRGRTNEKLFF
TRBJ2-1 - TRBV24-1 medium-sized TGTGCCACCAGTAGGACAGTTCAGAGCTCCTACAATGAGCAGTTCTTC CATSRTVQSSYNEQFF
TRBJ1-2 TRBD1 TRBV20-1 many TGCAGTGCCCTAAAACCAGGGGGCGACTATGGCTACACCTTC CSALKPGGDYGYTF
TRBJ1-5 - TRBV2 - TGTGCCAGCTCCTTCGCGAGGACAGATACGCAGCATTTT CASSFARTDTQHF
TRBJ1-2 - TRBV7-8 - TGTGCCAGCAGCGAAGACCGGTACTATGGCTACACCTTC CASSEDRYYGYTF
TRBJ2-1 - TRBV3-1 - TGTGCCAGCAGCTCAACGACCGCGGACAATGAGCAGTTCTTC CASSSTTADNEQFF
TRBJ2-7 - TRBV25-1 - TGTGCCAGCAGTGAATCTGGGCCAGATTACGAGCAGTACTTC CASSESGPDYEQYF
TRBJ2-7 TRBD2 TRBV4-2 many TGTGCCAGCAGCCAGCTAGCGGGCGAGAACTACGAGCAGTACTTC CASSQLAGENYEQYF
TRBJ2-2 TRBD1 TRBV6-1 few TGTGCCAGCAGGGGGGACAGGGGGATCGGGGAGCTGTTTTTT CASRGDRGIGELFF
TRBJ2-5 - TRBV10-3 few TGTGCCATCAGTGAGTCGGGGGGGCTGACGACCCAGTACTTC CAISESGGLTTQYF
TRBJ2-1 - TRBV11-2 few TGTGCCAGCAGCTTAGTGGGGAGTAACTCCCGGGGCTACAATGAGCAGTTCTTC CASSLVGSNSRGYNEQFF
TRBJ1-2 - TRBV10-2 many TGCGCCAGCAGACAGGACGCTTATGGCTACACCTTC CASRQDAYGYTF
TRBJ2-7 - TRBV25-1 - TGTGCCAGCAGTAGACCCGGGACTCACACCTACGAGCAGTACTTC CASSRPGTHTYEQYF
TRBJ1-5 - TRBV7-2 - TGTGCCAGCAGCTTAGATAGGTCGCAGAGCAATCAGCCCCAGCATTTT CASSLDRSQSNQPQHF
TRBJ1-6 - TRBV11-2 many TGTGCCAGCAGCTATACAGGGTTCGGCTCCTATAATTCACCCCTCCACTTT CASSYTGFGSYNSPLHF
TRBJ2-2 - TRBV6-5 - TGTGCCAGCAAGAAAGAACAAACCAACACCGGGGAGCTGTTTTTT CASKKEQTNTGELFF
TRBJ1-5 - TRBV28 - TGTGCCAGCAGTTCCGAGCAGGGCGATCAGCCCCAGCATTTT CASSSEQGDQPQHF
TRBJ1-6 - TRBV7-8 many TGTGCCAGCAGCTTAAGGGGGGTCTCCTATAATTCACCCCTCCACTTT CASSLRGVSYNSPLHF
TRBJ2-1 TRBD2 TRBV20-1 - TGCAGTGCCAAGGGACTAGCTAGCCACAATGAGCAGTTCTTC CSAKGLASHNEQFF
TRBJ1-2 - TRBV7-2 few TGTGCCAGCAGCACTGAGTGGGTGGCCTATGGCTACACCTTC CASSTEWVAYGYTF